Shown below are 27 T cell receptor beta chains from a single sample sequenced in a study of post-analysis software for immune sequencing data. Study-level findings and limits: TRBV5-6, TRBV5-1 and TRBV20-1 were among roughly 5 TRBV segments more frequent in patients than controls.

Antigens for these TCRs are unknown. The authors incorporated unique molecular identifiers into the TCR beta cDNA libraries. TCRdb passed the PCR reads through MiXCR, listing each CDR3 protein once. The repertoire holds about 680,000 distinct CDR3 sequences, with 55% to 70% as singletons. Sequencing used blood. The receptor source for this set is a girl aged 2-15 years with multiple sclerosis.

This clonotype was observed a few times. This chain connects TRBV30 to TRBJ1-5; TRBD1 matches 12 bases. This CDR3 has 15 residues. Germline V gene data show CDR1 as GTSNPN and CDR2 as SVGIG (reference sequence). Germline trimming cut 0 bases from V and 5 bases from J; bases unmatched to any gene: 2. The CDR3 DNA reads TGTGCCTGGAGTGTAGGGACAGGGGGCTATCAGCCCCAGCATTTT. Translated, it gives CAWSVGTGGYQPQHF.

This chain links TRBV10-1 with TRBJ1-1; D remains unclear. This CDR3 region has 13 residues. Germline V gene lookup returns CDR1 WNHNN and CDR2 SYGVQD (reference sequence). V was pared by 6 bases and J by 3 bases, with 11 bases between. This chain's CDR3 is CASSVLRDTEAFF. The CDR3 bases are TGCGCCAGCAGCGTCTTGAGGGACACTGAAGCTTTCTTT.

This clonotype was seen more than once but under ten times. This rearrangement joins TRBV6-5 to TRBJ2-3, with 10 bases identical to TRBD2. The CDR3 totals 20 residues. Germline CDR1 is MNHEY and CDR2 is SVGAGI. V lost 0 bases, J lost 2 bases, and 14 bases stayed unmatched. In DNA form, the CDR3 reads TGTGCCAGCAGTTACTCGAGGGCTAGCGGGGGCCGCGCCTCCACAGATACGCAGTATTTT. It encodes CASSYSRASGGRASTDTQYF.

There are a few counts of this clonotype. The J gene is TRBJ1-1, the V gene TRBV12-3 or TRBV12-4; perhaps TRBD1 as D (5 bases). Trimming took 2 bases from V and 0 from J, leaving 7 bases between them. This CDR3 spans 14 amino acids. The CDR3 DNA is TGTGCCAGCAGTTTATTGGGGGTGAACACTGAAGCTTTCTTT. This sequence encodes CASSLLGVNTEAFF.

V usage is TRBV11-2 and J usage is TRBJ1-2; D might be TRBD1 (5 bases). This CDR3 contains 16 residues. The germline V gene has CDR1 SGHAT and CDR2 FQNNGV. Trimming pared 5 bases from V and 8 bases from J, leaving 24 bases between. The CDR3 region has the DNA TGTGCCAGCAGCGCGGGCGACAGAAGAGCCTTCAACGGCTACACCTTC. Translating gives CASSAGDRRAFNGYTF.

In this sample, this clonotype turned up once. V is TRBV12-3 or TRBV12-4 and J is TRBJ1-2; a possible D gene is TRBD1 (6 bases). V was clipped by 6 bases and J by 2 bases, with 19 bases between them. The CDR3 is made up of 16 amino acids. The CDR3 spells CASSPTGTPGNYGYTF. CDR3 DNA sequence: TGTGCCAGCAGCCCAACCGGGACACCCGGGAACTATGGCTACACCTTC.

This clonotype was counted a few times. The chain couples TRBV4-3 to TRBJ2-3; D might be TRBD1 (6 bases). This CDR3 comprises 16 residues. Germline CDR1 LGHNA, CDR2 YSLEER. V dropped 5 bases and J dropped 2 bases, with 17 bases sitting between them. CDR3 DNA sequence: TGCGCCAGCAGCGTGGGGACAAAAACACACACAGATACGCAGTATTTT. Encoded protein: CASSVGTKTHTDTQYF.

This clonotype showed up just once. The chain's CDR3 is CASRPGQGIQYF. The CDR3 bases are TGTGCCAGCAGGCCGGGACAAGGCATTCAGTACTTC. J is TRBJ2-4 and V is TRBV6-5, with D possibly matching TRBD1 (6 bases). V lost 6 bases and J 9 bases, leaving 12 bases between the germline ends. The length of the CDR3 is 12 residues. Germline lookup yields CDR1 MNHEY and CDR2 SVGAGI.

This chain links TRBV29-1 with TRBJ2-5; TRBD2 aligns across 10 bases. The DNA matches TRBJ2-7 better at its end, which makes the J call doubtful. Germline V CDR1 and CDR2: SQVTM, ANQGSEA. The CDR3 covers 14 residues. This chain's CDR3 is CSAGRTSGTYEQYF. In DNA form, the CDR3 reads TGCAGCGCTGGTCGGACTAGCGGAACCTACGAGCAGTACTTC.

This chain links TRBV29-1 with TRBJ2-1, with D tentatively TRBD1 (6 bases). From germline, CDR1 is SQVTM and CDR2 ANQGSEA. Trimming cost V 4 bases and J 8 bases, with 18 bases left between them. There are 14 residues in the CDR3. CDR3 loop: CSVVLQGTRDEQFF. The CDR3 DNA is TGCAGCGTTGTCTTACAGGGTACGAGGGATGAGCAGTTCTTC.

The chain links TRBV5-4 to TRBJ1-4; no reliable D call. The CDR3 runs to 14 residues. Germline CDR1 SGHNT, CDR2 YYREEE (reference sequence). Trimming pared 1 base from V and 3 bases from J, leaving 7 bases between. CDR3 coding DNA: TGTGCCAGCAGCTTGCTGAATGCTAATGAAAAACTGTTTTTT. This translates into CASSLLNANEKLFF.

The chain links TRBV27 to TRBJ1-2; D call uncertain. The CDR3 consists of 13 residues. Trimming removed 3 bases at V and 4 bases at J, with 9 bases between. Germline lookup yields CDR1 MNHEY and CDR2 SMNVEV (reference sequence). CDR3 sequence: CASSFGRTYGYTF. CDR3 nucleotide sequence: TGTGCCAGCAGTTTCGGCAGGACCTATGGCTACACCTTC.

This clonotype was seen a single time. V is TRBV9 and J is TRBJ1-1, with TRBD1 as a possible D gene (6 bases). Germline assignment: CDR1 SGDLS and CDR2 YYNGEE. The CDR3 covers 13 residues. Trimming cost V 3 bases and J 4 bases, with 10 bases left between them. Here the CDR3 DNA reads TGTGCCAGCAGCGAGGGGGGGGCCACTGAAGCTTTCTTT. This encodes CASSEGGATEAFF.

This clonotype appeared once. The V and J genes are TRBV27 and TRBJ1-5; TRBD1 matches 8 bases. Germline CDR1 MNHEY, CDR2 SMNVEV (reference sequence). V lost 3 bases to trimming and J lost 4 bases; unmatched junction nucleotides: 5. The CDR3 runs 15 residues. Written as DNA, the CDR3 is TGTGCCAGCAGTTTCGGCAGGGGGCCAAATCAGCCCCAGCATTTT. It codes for CASSFGRGPNQPQHF.

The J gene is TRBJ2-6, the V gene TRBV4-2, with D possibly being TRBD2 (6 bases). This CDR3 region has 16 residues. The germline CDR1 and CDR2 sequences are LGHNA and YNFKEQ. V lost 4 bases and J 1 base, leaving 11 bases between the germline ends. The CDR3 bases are TGTGCCAGCAGCCCTAGCGCGGATTCTGGGGCCAACGTCCTGACTTTC. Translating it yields CASSPSADSGANVLTF.

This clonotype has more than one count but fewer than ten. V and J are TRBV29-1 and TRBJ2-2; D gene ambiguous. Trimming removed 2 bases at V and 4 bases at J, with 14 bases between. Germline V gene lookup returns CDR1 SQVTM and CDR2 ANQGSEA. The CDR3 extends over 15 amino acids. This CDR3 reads CSVEMGNQFTGELFF. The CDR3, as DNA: TGCAGCGTTGAAATGGGGAATCAGTTCACCGGGGAGCTGTTTTTT.

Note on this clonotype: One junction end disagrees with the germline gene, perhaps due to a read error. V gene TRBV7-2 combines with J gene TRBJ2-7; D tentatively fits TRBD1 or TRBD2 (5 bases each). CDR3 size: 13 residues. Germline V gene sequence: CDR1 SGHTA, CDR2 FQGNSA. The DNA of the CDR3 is TGTGCCAGCAGCTTAGGGGGGTCCTTCGAGCAGTACTTC. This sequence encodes CASSLGGSFEQYF.

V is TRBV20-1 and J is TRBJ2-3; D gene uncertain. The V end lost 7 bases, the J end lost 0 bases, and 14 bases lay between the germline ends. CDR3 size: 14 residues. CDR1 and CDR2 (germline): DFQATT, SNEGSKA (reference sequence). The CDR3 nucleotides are TGCAGTGTCGGGTCCCCATCTAGCACAGATACGCAGTATTTT. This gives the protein CSVGSPSSTDTQYF.

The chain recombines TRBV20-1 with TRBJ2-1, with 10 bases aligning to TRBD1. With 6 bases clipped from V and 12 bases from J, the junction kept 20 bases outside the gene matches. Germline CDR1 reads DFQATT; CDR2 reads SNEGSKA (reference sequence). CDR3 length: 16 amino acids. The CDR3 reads CSASQKRGQGQLLQFF. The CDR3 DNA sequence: TGCAGTGCCTCCCAAAAAAGGGGACAGGGGCAGCTTCTGCAGTTCTTC.

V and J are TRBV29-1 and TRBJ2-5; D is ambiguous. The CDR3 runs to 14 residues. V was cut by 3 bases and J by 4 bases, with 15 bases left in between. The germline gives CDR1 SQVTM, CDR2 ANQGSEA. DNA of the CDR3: TGCAGCGTTGACCCAGGTGGGGAAGGAGAGACCCAGTACTTC. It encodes CSVDPGGEGETQYF.

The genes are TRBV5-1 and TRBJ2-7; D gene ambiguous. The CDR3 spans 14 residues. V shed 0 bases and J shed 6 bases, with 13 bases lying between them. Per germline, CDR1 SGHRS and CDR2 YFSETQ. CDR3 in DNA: TGCGCCAGCAGCTTGGAACAGTCTCCTTCCGAGCAGTACTTC. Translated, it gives CASSLEQSPSEQYF.

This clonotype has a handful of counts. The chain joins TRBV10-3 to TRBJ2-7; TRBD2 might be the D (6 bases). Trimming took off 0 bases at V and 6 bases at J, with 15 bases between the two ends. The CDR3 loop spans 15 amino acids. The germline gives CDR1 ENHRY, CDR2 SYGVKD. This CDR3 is CAISESGGRRGEQYF. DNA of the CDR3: TGTGCCATCAGTGAGTCCGGAGGTCGGAGGGGCGAGCAGTACTTC.

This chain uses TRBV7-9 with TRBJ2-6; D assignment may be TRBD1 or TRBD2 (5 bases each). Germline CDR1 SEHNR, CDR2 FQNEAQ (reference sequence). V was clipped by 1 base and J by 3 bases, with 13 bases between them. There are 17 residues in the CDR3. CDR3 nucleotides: TGTGCCAGCAGCTTAGAAGGGACGGCGTTTGGGGCCAACGTCCTGACTTTC. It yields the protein CASSLEGTAFGANVLTF.

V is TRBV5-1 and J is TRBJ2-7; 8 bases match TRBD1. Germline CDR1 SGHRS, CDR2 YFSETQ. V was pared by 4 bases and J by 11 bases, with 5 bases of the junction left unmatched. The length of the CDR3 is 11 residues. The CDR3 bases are TGCGCCAGCAGCCAGGACAGGGAGGAGTACTTC. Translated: CASSQDREEYF.

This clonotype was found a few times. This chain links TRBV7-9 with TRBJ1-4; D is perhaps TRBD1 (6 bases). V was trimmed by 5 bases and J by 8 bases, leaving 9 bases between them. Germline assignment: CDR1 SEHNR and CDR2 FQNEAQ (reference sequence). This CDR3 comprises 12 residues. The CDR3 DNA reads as TGTGCCAGCAGCCTGACAGGCGAAAAACTGTTTTTT. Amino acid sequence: CASSLTGEKLFF.

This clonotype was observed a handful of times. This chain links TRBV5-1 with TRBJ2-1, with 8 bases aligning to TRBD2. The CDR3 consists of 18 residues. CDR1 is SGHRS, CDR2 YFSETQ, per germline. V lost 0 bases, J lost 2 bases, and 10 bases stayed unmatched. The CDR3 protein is CASSLGLAHDPTYNEQFF. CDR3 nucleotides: TGCGCCAGCAGCTTGGGACTAGCGCATGACCCCACCTACAATGAGCAGTTCTTC.

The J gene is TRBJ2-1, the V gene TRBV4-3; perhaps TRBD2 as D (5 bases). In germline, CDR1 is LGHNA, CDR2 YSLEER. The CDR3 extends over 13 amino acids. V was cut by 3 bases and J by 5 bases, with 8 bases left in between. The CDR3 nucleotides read TGCGCCAGCAGCCAGGGTAGCGACAATGAGCAGTTCTTC. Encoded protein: CASSQGSDNEQFF.